This T cell receptor beta chain was sequenced during a study of technical replicates of blood from four donors. Assay used: immunoSEQ multiplex PCR; TCRdb lists only in-frame clones, some missing. The profile shows tens of thousands of clones, approximately 94% of them singletons. The sequence was collected from a human donor in good health. The material sequenced was T cells isolated from PBMCs.

The CDR3 DNA is TGTGCCAGCAGCAGAGAACCGGGACTACCTCAGGGCATTCAGTACTTC. Its protein product is CASSREPGLPQGIQYF. The chain recombines TRBV5-4 with TRBJ2-4; 7 bases map to TRBD2. Germline V gives CDR1 SGHNT, CDR2 YYREEE (reference sequence). V lost 4 bases, J lost 9 bases, and 16 bases stayed unmatched. The length of the CDR3 is 16 residues. Using reference TRBV5-4 and TRBJ2-4 for the parts outside the CDR3, the full variable domain is ETGVTQSPTHLIKTRGQQVTLRCSSQSGHNTVSWYQQALGQGPQFIFQYYREEENGRGNFPPRFSGLQFPNYSSELNVNALELDDSALYLCASSREPGLPQGIQYFGAGTRLSVL.